These 16 T cell receptor beta chains originate from one sample sequenced in a study of blood T cell repertoires in COVID-19. TCRdb's copy holds only in-frame clones and misses some; the assay was immunoSEQ multiplex PCR. The sample comprises more than 90,000 clones, around 92% of which are singletons, and 4.5% to 6% rests with the top ten. The sample taken for sequencing was peripheral blood. The source is a man in his forties or fifties with active COVID-19.

The chain links TRBV11-2 to TRBJ2-7; 7 bases map to TRBD2. Germline trimming cut 0 bases from V and 6 bases from J; bases unmatched to any gene: 17. Germline CDR1 reads SGHAT; CDR2 reads FQNNGV. This CDR3 spans 18 amino acids. In DNA form, the CDR3 reads TGTGCCAGCAGCTTAGATTTTTGGGCTAGCGGAGTCTCCGCCGAGCAGTACTTC. It codes for CASSLDFWASGVSAEQYF.

The gene calls are TRBV6-4 and TRBJ1-4; D might be TRBD1 (5 bases). The germline CDR1 and CDR2 sequences are MRHNA and SNTAGT. Trimming left V 5 bases short and J 3 bases short, with 13 bases between. CDR3 size: 15 residues. CDR3 bases: TGTGCCAGCAGTAGAGCTACAGGTGCTAATGAAAAACTGTTTTTT. Protein sequence: CASSRATGANEKLFF.

The rearrangement links TRBV5-1 to TRBJ2-1, with D possibly matching TRBD2 (6 bases). The ends were cut back, 0 bases at V and 4 bases at J, with 20 bases in the middle. CDR1 and CDR2 from the germline V gene are SGHRS and YFSETQ. The CDR3 sequence is 18 residues long. CDR3 sequence (DNA): TGCGCCAGCAGCTTGGCCAACCAGGGTCTAGCGCTGTACAATGAGCAGTTCTTC. It specifies CASSLANQGLALYNEQFF.

The V gene is TRBV3-1 (or the pseudogene TRBV3-2), the J gene TRBJ1-3; D is unclear. This CDR3 contains 17 residues. Trimming left V 1 base short and J 2 bases short, with 15 bases between. CDR1 is LGHDT and CDR2 is YNNKEL in the germline V gene (reference sequence). The CDR3 sequence is CASSQVVTGKTGNTIYF. In nucleotides, the CDR3 is TGTGCCAGCAGCCAAGTCGTAACGGGGAAAACTGGAAACACCATATATTTT.

This chain uses TRBV19 with TRBJ2-1, with unresolved D. This CDR3 is 16 amino acids long. V lost 3 bases and J lost 5, with 17 bases in between. Looked up from germline, CDR1 is LNHDA and CDR2 is SQIVND (reference sequence). In nucleotides, the CDR3 is TGTGCCAGTAGTATTGAACCCTACTATCCGAACAATGAGCAGTTCTTC. It translates to CASSIEPYYPNNEQFF.

The chain recombines TRBV12-3 or TRBV12-4 with TRBJ2-5; no definite D call. The V gene lost 5 bases and the J gene lost 5 bases, with 6 bases spanning the gap. CDR3 length: 11 residues. Here the CDR3 reads CASSARETQYF. CDR3 bases: TGTGCCAGCAGTGCCAGGGAGACCCAGTACTTC.

The chain links TRBV5-1 to TRBJ1-1; a weak D match, TRBD1 (6 bases). Deletions cut 6 bases from V and 8 bases from J, with 11 bases between. Germline values: CDR1 SGHRS, CDR2 YFSETQ. This CDR3 has 11 amino acids. CDR3 sequence (DNA): TGCGCCAGCATAGGGGGAAGGGAAGCTTTCTTT. It encodes CASIGGREAFF.

The chain is built from TRBV27 and TRBJ2-5; TRBD1 matches at 7 bases. This CDR3 comprises 15 residues. Germline CDR1 MNHEY, CDR2 SMNVEV (reference sequence). The ends lost 5 bases at V and 2 bases at J; junction bases unmatched: 8. The CDR3 protein is CASSPGQDPQETQYF. CDR3 nucleotides: TGTGCCAGCAGTCCAGGACAGGACCCTCAAGAGACCCAGTACTTC.

The chain joins TRBV2 to TRBJ1-2; 7 nucleotides line up with TRBD1. Germline V gene sequence: CDR1 SNHLY, CDR2 FYNNEI. CDR3 length equals 14 residues. The V and J ends lost 2 bases and 8 bases, in that order; junction bases with no gene match: 8. The CDR3 nucleotides read TGTGCCAGCAGTGAAAACAGGGGCCGTGGAGGCTACACCTTC. Encoded protein: CASSENRGRGGYTF.

V is TRBV9 and J is TRBJ1-3, with TRBD1 matching 7 bases. The germline gives CDR1 SGDLS, CDR2 YYNGEE. There are 15 residues in the CDR3. The J segment lost 0 bases and the V segment lost 4 bases, leaving 4 bases of the junction unmatched. CDR3 DNA sequence: TGTGCCAGCAGCCGCTCAGGGGGCTCTGGAAACACCATATATTTT. This sequence encodes CASSRSGGSGNTIYF.

The V and J genes are TRBV28 and TRBJ1-4; D not resolved. V was clipped by 5 bases and J by 3 bases, with 13 bases between them. The CDR3 is 15 residues long. Germline V gene data show CDR1 as MDHEN and CDR2 as SYDVKM. DNA for the CDR3: TGTGCCAGCAGTCCCAGTGGTTTGGCTAATGAAAAACTGTTTTTT. Translating it yields CASSPSGLANEKLFF.

The genes are TRBV7-2 and TRBJ2-3, with 7 bases that match TRBD1. The length of the CDR3 is 16 residues. V gave up 3 bases and J gave up 0 bases; unmatched junction bases: 6. CDR1 and CDR2 (germline): SGHTA, FQGNSA. This CDR3 reads CASSLGTVVSTDTQYF. CDR3 nucleotides: TGTGCCAGCAGCTTGGGGACAGTCGTGAGCACAGATACGCAGTATTTT.

V gene TRBV7-2 combines with J gene TRBJ1-2; D may be TRBD1 (5 bases). Germline CDR1 SGHTA, CDR2 FQGNSA. CDR3 length: 13 residues. Trimming left V 6 bases short and J 4 bases short, with 12 bases between. DNA of the CDR3: TGTGCCAGCAGTCCTGGGGCCATCTATGGCTACACCTTC. It codes for CASSPGAIYGYTF.

This clone has more than one count but fewer than ten. The gene calls are TRBV9 and TRBJ1-4; 8 bases are a match to TRBD1. Germline CDR1 reads SGDLS; CDR2 reads YYNGEE. This CDR3 has 14 residues. After removal of 3 bases from V and 8 bases from J, the junction contained 6 bases not matched to a gene. CDR3: CASSASGGAEKLFF. The CDR3 DNA reads TGTGCCAGCAGCGCATCAGGGGGCGCGGAAAAACTGTTTTTT. Looking up the rest from reference TRBV9 and TRBJ1-4 gives the full variable domain: DSGVTQTPKHLITATGQRVTLRCSPRSGDLSVYWYQQSLDQGLQFLIQYYNGEERAKGNILERFSAQQFPDLHSELNLSSLELGDSALYFCASSASGGAEKLFFGSGTQLSVL.

The V gene is TRBV18, the J gene TRBJ2-7; possibly TRBD1 for D (5 bases). V was pared by 3 bases and J by 3 bases, with 9 bases between. Germline CDR1 reads KGHSH; CDR2 reads LQKENI. The CDR3 has 13 amino acids. The CDR3 DNA is TGTGCCAGCTCACCCCTAGGGGACTACGAGCAGTACTTC. Translating it yields CASSPLGDYEQYF.

The J gene is TRBJ2-2, the V gene TRBV10-3; D is unclear. Germline lookup yields CDR1 ENHRY and CDR2 SYGVKD. With 10 bases removed from V and 6 bases from J, the gap between germline ends came to 18 bases. This CDR3 has 14 residues. Here the CDR3 DNA reads TGTGCCACGCGAAACCCTCCAGGATCCGGGGAGCTGTTTTTT. Amino acids: CATRNPPGSGELFF.